The next 30 T cell receptor beta chains were all read from a single sample in a study of blood T cells in healthy people across ages. A second PCR, run for about 7 to 11 cycles, used a sample-barcoded 5' primer plus a J-beta primer mix. TCRdb recomputed calls from the 5' RACE reads with MiXCR, one row per CDR3 protein. The data hold about 1.4 million distinct CDR3 sequences, with 55% to 75% observed a single time. The sample comprised blood. All receptors come from a man between 18 and 29 years old in good health.

The count of this clonotype is one. The J gene is TRBJ2-7, the V gene TRBV5-1, with 11 bases identical to TRBD2. V dropped 3 bases and J dropped 7; count of bases not matched to a gene: 15. CDR1 and CDR2 from the germline V gene are SGHRS and YFSETQ. There are 17 residues in the CDR3. The CDR3 DNA follows: TGCGCCAGCAGCTCCCTTAGCGGGGGGGCCTCCTACAATGAGCAGTACTTC. Protein: CASSSLSGGASYNEQYF.

This rearrangement joins TRBV10-3 to TRBJ2-4; 8 positions agree with TRBD2. The J call may be wrong; the DNA end is better matched by TRBJ2-5. CDR3 length: 15 residues. From germline, CDR1 is ENHRY and CDR2 SYGVKD. Written as DNA, the CDR3 is TGTGCCATCAGTGGAAGCGGGAGCCTCCAAGAGACCCAGTACTTC. The encoded protein is CAISGSGSLQETQYF.

This chain links TRBV4-3 with TRBJ1-2; possible D gene TRBD1, 5 bases. Germline-derived CDR1 and CDR2 are LGHNA and YSLEER. This CDR3 contains 16 residues. Deletions cut 7 bases from V and 2 bases from J, with 20 bases between. This CDR3 reads CASTMEVETVNYGYTF. The CDR3 bases are TGCGCCAGCACCATGGAGGTGGAGACAGTCAACTATGGCTACACCTTC.

The rearrangement uses TRBV29-1 and TRBJ2-1, with D hard to call. CDR1 is SQVTM and CDR2 is ANQGSEA in the germline V gene. The CDR3 is 13 residues long. Trimming removed 6 bases from V and 8 bases from J, with 17 bases in between. The CDR3 protein is CSVLGKGTHEQFF. The DNA for the CDR3 is TGCAGCGTCCTGGGGAAGGGTACCCATGAGCAGTTCTTC.

The chain has TRBV27 and TRBJ1-6; D gene uncertain. The CDR3 has 13 residues. Trimming took off 4 bases at V and 9 bases at J, with 10 bases between the two ends. Germline V gives CDR1 MNHEY, CDR2 SMNVEV (reference sequence). The DNA of the CDR3 is TGTGCCAGCAGTTCTCACTCGGGTTCACCCCTCCACTTT. This encodes CASSSHSGSPLHF.

This clonotype was detected a few times. The chain combines TRBV6-1 with TRBJ1-2, with TRBD1 matching over 7 bases. From germline, CDR1 is MNHNS and CDR2 SASEGT. J gave up 4 bases and V 6 bases, and 5 bases lay outside the gene matches. This CDR3 has 13 residues. The DNA for the CDR3 is TGTGCCAGCAGGGAACAGGGGAGCTATGGCTACACCTTC. It yields the protein CASREQGSYGYTF.

This clonotype has only a few counts. The chain combines TRBV27 with TRBJ1-2, with a possible D match to TRBD1 (6 bases). The germline V gene has CDR1 MNHEY and CDR2 SMNVEV (reference sequence). Trimming took 6 bases from V and 5 from J, leaving 16 bases between them. The CDR3 is 14 residues long. CDR3 DNA sequence: TGTGCCAGCAGGCCCGGAGGGGGTGGTTATGGCTACACCTTC. This translates into CASRPGGGGYGYTF.

The gene calls are TRBV15 and TRBJ1-6, with TRBD1 as a possible D gene (5 bases). Trimming took off 8 bases at V and 6 bases at J, with 17 bases between the two ends. The CDR3 spans 15 residues. CDR1 and CDR2 from the germline V gene are LNHNV and YYDKDF (reference sequence). The CDR3 DNA is TGTGCCACCTTTTCGTCGGACACCCTTAATTCACCCCTCCACTTT. Translated, it gives CATFSSDTLNSPLHF.

This clonotype is a singleton in its sample. The chain has TRBV6-1 and TRBJ2-1, with 8 positions matching TRBD2. From germline, CDR1 is MNHNS and CDR2 SASEGT. The CDR3 covers 16 residues. J gave up 2 bases and V 4 bases, and 7 bases lay outside the gene matches. CDR3 sequence: CASSAARGGTYNEQFF. For the CDR3, the DNA is TGTGCCAGCAGTGCAGCACGCGGGGGGACCTACAATGAGCAGTTCTTC.

The genes are TRBV20-1 and TRBJ2-1; 12 bases fit TRBD2. V shed 6 bases, J shed 4 bases, and the junction held 10 bases outside the gene matches. Germline V lookup: CDR1 DFQATT, CDR2 SNEGSKA (reference sequence). CDR3 length: 16 amino acids. DNA for the CDR3: TGCAGTGCCCTAGGACTAGCGGGGAAATATTACAATGAGCAGTTCTTC. Translating it yields CSALGLAGKYYNEQFF.

The V and J genes are TRBV3-1 and TRBJ1-1; D not resolved. V was pared by 9 bases and J by 3 bases, with 14 bases between. This CDR3 contains 13 residues. In germline, CDR1 is LGHDT, CDR2 YNNKEL (reference sequence). CDR3 loop: CASTVHQDTEAFF. CDR3 DNA: TGTGCCAGTACAGTTCATCAGGACACTGAAGCTTTCTTT.

The chain carries TRBV29-1 and TRBJ2-3; D not resolved. Per germline, CDR1 SQVTM and CDR2 ANQGSEA. Trimming left V 3 bases short and J 6 bases short, with 10 bases between. The CDR3 is 12 residues long. The CDR3 DNA reads TGCAGCGTTGACTCCCAAGGGGATACGCAGTATTTT. This translates into CSVDSQGDTQYF.

This clonotype was seen a handful of times. The V and J genes are TRBV12-3 or TRBV12-4 and TRBJ2-5, with 11 positions matching TRBD1. The end of the DNA fits TRBJ2-7 better, so the J call may be wrong. This CDR3 spans 15 amino acids. The CDR3 spells CASSPGQGAFNEQYF. Written as DNA, the CDR3 is TGTGCCAGCAGCCCCGGACAGGGGGCTTTTAACGAGCAGTACTTC.

The chain combines TRBV7-6 with TRBJ1-4; no clear D gene. The germline V gene has CDR1 SGHVS and CDR2 FNYEAQ. This CDR3 has 15 amino acids. V was cut by 5 bases and J by 4 bases, with 14 bases left in between. CDR3 nucleotides: TGTGCCAGCAGCCCCCTTCTCGGGCTTAATGAAAAACTGTTTTTT. Protein: CASSPLLGLNEKLFF.

This clonotype was seen a few times. For the CDR3, the DNA is TGTGCCAGCAGACTCACCGGGACAGGGAATGGCGCCAACGTCCTGACTTTC. Amino acid sequence: CASRLTGTGNGANVLTF. This chain uses TRBV4-2 with TRBJ2-6; 9 bases agree with TRBD1. J gave up 7 bases and V 6 bases, and 13 bases lay outside the gene matches. Germline V gene lookup returns CDR1 LGHNA and CDR2 YNFKEQ. The CDR3 extends over 17 amino acids.

The chain carries TRBV4-2 and TRBJ2-1; no clear D gene. This CDR3 region has 11 residues. Germline lookup yields CDR1 LGHNA and CDR2 YNFKEQ. V dropped 5 bases and J dropped 6 bases, with 5 bases sitting between them. CDR3 sequence: CASSDGNEQFF. For the CDR3, the DNA is TGTGCCAGCAGCGACGGCAATGAGCAGTTCTTC.

The V gene is TRBV28, the J gene TRBJ2-7; D not certain. Germline V gene sequence: CDR1 MDHEN, CDR2 SYDVKM. The CDR3 is 13 residues long. With 5 bases removed from V and 0 bases from J, the gap between germline ends came to 8 bases. The CDR3 reads CASSNVFSYEQYF. DNA of the CDR3: TGTGCCAGCAGTAACGTTTTCTCCTACGAGCAGTACTTC.

CDR3 bases: TGTGCCAGCAGCCAAGGACAGGACCTATATGGCTACACCTTC. Translated, it gives CASSQGQDLYGYTF. The chain combines TRBV4-2 with TRBJ1-2, with D tentatively TRBD1 (6 bases). The CDR3 spans 14 residues. The germline V gene encodes CDR1 LGHNA and CDR2 YNFKEQ. V lost 1 base to trimming and J lost 5 bases, with 11 bases between them.

In its sample, this clonotype was seen a few times. The V call is TRBV12-5, the J call TRBJ2-7; 13 bases agree with TRBD2. The length of the CDR3 is 16 residues. With V trimmed by 2 bases and J by 5 bases, 6 bases remained unmatched. The germline CDR1 and CDR2 sequences are LGHNT and FRNRAP. CDR3 coding DNA: TGTGCTAGTGGTTTGATTATGGGGACTAGCGGGAACGAGCAGTACTTC. Amino acids: CASGLIMGTSGNEQYF.

V and J are TRBV7-2 and TRBJ2-2; D remains ambiguous. CDR1 SGHTA and CDR2 FQGNSA come from the germline V gene. V shed 5 bases and J shed 7 bases, with 8 bases lying between them. The CDR3 runs 12 residues. In nucleotides, the CDR3 is TGTGCCAGCAGCCCGGACCTCGGGGAGCTGTTTTTT. Its protein product is CASSPDLGELFF.

The genes are TRBV20-1 and TRBJ1-1, with D possibly being TRBD1 (6 bases). The CDR3 loop spans 15 amino acids. Germline loops: CDR1 DFQATT, CDR2 SNEGSKA (reference sequence). V was trimmed by 6 bases and J by 4 bases, leaving 21 bases between them. CDR3 residues: CSATHGQRLGTEAFF. In nucleotides, the CDR3 is TGCAGTGCCACGCACGGACAGCGCTTGGGCACTGAAGCTTTCTTT.

The gene calls are TRBV2 and TRBJ2-7; tentative D call: TRBD2 (5 bases). V shed 8 bases and J shed 7 bases, with 15 bases lying between them. Germline CDR1 reads SNHLY; CDR2 reads FYNNEI. CDR3 length: 12 residues. The CDR3 region is CASEKGDNEQYF. CDR3 nucleotides: TGTGCCAGCGAAAAGGGAGACAATGAGCAGTACTTC.

This clonotype was seen a handful of times. J is TRBJ2-5 and V is TRBV7-2, with TRBD1 as a possible D gene (5 bases). With 1 base removed from V and 5 bases from J, the gap between germline ends came to 14 bases. In germline, CDR1 is SGHTA, CDR2 FQGNSA. CDR3 length: 15 residues. The CDR3 spells CASSLEIQGSETQYF. DNA for the CDR3: TGTGCCAGCAGCTTAGAGATCCAGGGTAGCGAGACCCAGTACTTC.

The V call is TRBV10-3, the J call TRBJ2-1; D call uncertain. The CDR3 contains 14 residues. V was trimmed by 0 bases and J by 7 bases, leaving 10 bases between them. The germline V gene encodes CDR1 ENHRY and CDR2 SYGVKD. The CDR3 sequence is CAISESNFRNEQFF. CDR3 nucleotide sequence: TGTGCCATCAGTGAGTCGAATTTTAGAAATGAGCAGTTCTTC.

The chain has TRBV5-5 and TRBJ2-4; 7 nucleotides match TRBD1. Germline V gene lookup returns CDR1 SGHKS and CDR2 YYEKEE (reference sequence). Trimming took 3 bases from V and 11 from J; bases not matched to a gene: 11. The CDR3 loop spans 14 amino acids. The CDR3 loop is CASSYTGVGGFQYF. CDR3 sequence (DNA): TGTGCCAGCAGCTATACAGGGGTTGGCGGTTTTCAGTACTTC. The whole variable domain, filled in from reference TRBV5-5 and TRBJ2-4, reads DAGVTQSPTHLIKTRGQQVTLRCSPISGHKSVSWYQQVLGQGPQFIFQYYEKEERGRGNFPDRFSARQFPNYSSELNVNALLLGDSALYLCASSYTGVGGFQYFGAGTRLSVL.

This clonotype was seen at least ten times. The genes are TRBV20-1 and TRBJ2-5; 7 bases agree with TRBD1. The CDR3 sequence is 11 residues long. The germline gives CDR1 DFQATT, CDR2 SNEGSKA (reference sequence). In DNA form, the CDR3 reads TGCAGCGCAGGGGGACAAGAGACCCAGTACTTC. Translation: CSAGGQETQYF.

The DNA for the CDR3 is TGTGCCAGCAGTGCGTCTAGCGGGATATATACCTACGAGCAGTACTTC. This encodes CASSASSGIYTYEQYF. The chain recombines TRBV27 with TRBJ2-4; 9 nucleotides agree with TRBD2. The J call may be mistaken, given a closer DNA end match to TRBJ2-7. The germline CDR1 and CDR2 sequences are MNHEY and SMNVEV (reference sequence). The length of the CDR3 is 16 residues.

The rearrangement uses TRBV20-1 and TRBJ1-1, with 8 bases aligning to TRBD1. The germline gives CDR1 DFQATT, CDR2 SNEGSKA (reference sequence). The length of the CDR3 is 15 residues. The V segment lost 3 bases and the J segment 1 base; nucleotides outside the gene matches: 7. CDR3 region: CSARWEQGANTEAFF. CDR3 coding DNA: TGCAGTGCTAGGTGGGAGCAGGGGGCGAACACTGAAGCTTTCTTT.

The chain is built from TRBV5-6 and TRBJ2-4; tentative D call: TRBD1 (5 bases). The CDR3 spans 17 residues. Germline CDR1 and CDR2: SGHDT and YYEEEE. The ends were cut back, 2 bases at V and 0 bases at J, with 15 bases in the middle. The CDR3 bases are TGTGCCAGCAGCTTTAACACAGGCCCTGCAGCCAAAAACATTCAGTACTTC. This encodes CASSFNTGPAAKNIQYF.

The chain has TRBV4-1 and TRBJ1-3; D ambiguous. The CDR3 runs to 14 residues. In germline, CDR1 is MGHRA, CDR2 YSYEKL. The germline V and J ends were trimmed by 6 bases and 0 bases, with 9 bases remaining between them. The CDR3 DNA follows: TGCGCCAGCAGGGCAGAGAGCTCTGGAAACACCATATATTTT. Encoded protein: CASRAESSGNTIYF.